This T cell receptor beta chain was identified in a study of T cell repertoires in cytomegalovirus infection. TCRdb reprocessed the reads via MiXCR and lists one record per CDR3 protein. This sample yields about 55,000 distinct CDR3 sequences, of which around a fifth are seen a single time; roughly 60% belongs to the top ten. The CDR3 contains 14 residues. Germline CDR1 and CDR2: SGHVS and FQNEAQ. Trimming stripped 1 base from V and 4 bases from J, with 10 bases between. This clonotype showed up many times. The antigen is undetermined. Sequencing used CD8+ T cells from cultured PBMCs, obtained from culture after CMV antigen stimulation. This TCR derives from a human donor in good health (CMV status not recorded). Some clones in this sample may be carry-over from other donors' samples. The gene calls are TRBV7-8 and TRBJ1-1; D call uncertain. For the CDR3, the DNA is TGTGCCAGCAGCTTAGGGGCGGGCCGCACTGAAGCTTTCTTT. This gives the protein CASSLGAGRTEAFF.